A single sample is the source of the 16 T cell receptor beta chains below, sequenced in a study of blood T cell repertoires in COVID-19. The table came from immunoSEQ multiplex PCR; TCRdb's copy has only in-frame clones and leaves some out. In the table there are 70,000 or so clones, about nine tenths of which are singletons. The sample taken for sequencing was peripheral blood. Every receptor here comes from a man between 65 and 85 years old with active or convalescent COVID-19.

This clone has more than one count but fewer than ten. The chain links TRBV29-1 to TRBJ1-5, with TRBD1 matching 8 bases. This CDR3 comprises 13 residues. Germline CDR1 SQVTM, CDR2 ANQGSEA. V was clipped by 4 bases and J by 4 bases; unmatched bases: 3. In DNA form, the CDR3 reads TGCAGCGTTGGGACAGGGCAAAATCAGCCCCAGCATTTT. It encodes CSVGTGQNQPQHF.

The V call is TRBV29-1, the J call TRBJ1-2; 8 positions agree with TRBD1. CDR3 length equals 13 residues. V shed 4 bases, J shed 4 bases, and the junction held 5 bases outside the gene matches. Germline assignment: CDR1 SQVTM and CDR2 ANQGSEA. The DNA of the CDR3 is TGCAGCGTTGCCCCACAGGGGGGCTATGGCTACACCTTC. Its translation: CSVAPQGGYGYTF.

The CDR3 sequence is CASSPGTSGRGTDTQYF. The CDR3 nucleotides read TGTGCCAGCAGCCCCGGGACTAGCGGGAGAGGGACAGATACGCAGTATTTT. J is TRBJ2-3 and V is TRBV7-3; 14 bases are shared with TRBD2. V was clipped by 5 bases and J by 3 bases; unmatched bases: 7. CDR1 and CDR2 from the germline V gene are SGHTA and FQGTGA. This CDR3 spans 17 amino acids.

The gene calls are TRBV11-2 and TRBJ1-3, with 9 positions matching TRBD1. CDR1 is SGHAT, CDR2 FQNNGV, per germline. After removal of 0 bases from V and 3 bases from J, the junction contained 6 bases not matched to a gene. CDR3 length equals 17 residues. CDR3 DNA sequence: TGTGCCAGCAGCTTAGAGCCCGGACAGGGGTTTGGAAACACCATATATTTT. Translation gives CASSLEPGQGFGNTIYF.

This clone was found a few times. The chain employs TRBV5-1 and TRBJ1-1; D perhaps matches TRBD1 (6 bases). Trimming pared 0 bases from V and 12 bases from J, leaving 15 bases between. The CDR3 is made up of 13 amino acids. Germline loops: CDR1 SGHRS, CDR2 YFSETQ. In DNA, the CDR3 is TGCGCCAGCAGCTTGGCGGGGGGGCGTATGACTTTCTTT. This translates into CASSLAGGRMTFF.

The chain joins TRBV28 to TRBJ1-5; the match to TRBD1 covers 8 bases. The CDR3 covers 14 residues. J lost 6 bases, V lost 5 bases, and 6 bases had no gene match. Germline V lookup: CDR1 MDHEN, CDR2 SYDVKM. CDR3 nucleotides: TGTGCCAGCAGTCGGACAGGGACGGGTCAGCCCCAGCATTTT. As protein: CASSRTGTGQPQHF.

The V and J genes are TRBV19 and TRBJ2-1; a weak D match, TRBD2 (6 bases). V was clipped by 5 bases and J by 2 bases, with 13 bases between them. The germline V gene has CDR1 LNHDA and CDR2 SQIVND (reference sequence). The CDR3 contains 15 residues. In DNA form, the CDR3 reads TGTGCCAGTAGTCCCCGATGGGGGGCCTACAATGAGCAGTTCTTC. It is translated as CASSPRWGAYNEQFF.

This clone came up once. The V gene is TRBV29-1, the J gene TRBJ2-7; D is unclear. CDR1 is SQVTM and CDR2 is ANQGSEA in the germline V gene. V was clipped by 7 bases and J by 0 bases, with 10 bases between them. The CDR3 is 12 amino acids. CDR3 in amino acids: CSALQDSYEQYF. The CDR3 DNA follows: TGCAGCGCCCTTCAGGACTCCTACGAGCAGTACTTC.

CDR3 DNA sequence: TGCAGCGTTGAGGCCAGGGGGGTCTATGGCTACACCTTC. This encodes CSVEARGVYGYTF. This chain connects TRBV29-1 to TRBJ1-2; TRBD1 matches 7 bases. The CDR3 spans 13 residues. Germline V lookup: CDR1 SQVTM, CDR2 ANQGSEA. Germline trimming cut 3 bases from V and 4 bases from J; bases unmatched to any gene: 5. Full variable domain (missing parts from reference TRBV29-1 and TRBJ1-2): SAVISQKPSRDICQRGTSLTIQCQVDSQVTMMFWYRQQPGQSLTLIATANQGSEATYESGFVIDKFPISRPNLTFSTLTVSNMSPEDSSIYLCSVEARGVYGYTFGSGTRLTVV.

The CDR3 DNA is TGTGCCAGCAGTTACTCGGTTAACCTAGCGGGGGCCAATGAGCAGTTCTTC. The encoded protein is CASSYSVNLAGANEQFF. The rearrangement uses TRBV6-2 or TRBV6-3 and TRBJ2-1, with 10 bases that match TRBD2. This CDR3 contains 17 residues. Germline loops: CDR1 MNHEY, CDR2 SVGEGT. V shed 0 bases and J 6 bases; nucleotides not matched to a gene: 8.

This sequence joins TRBV6-5 and TRBJ2-7; D call uncertain. CDR1 MNHEY and CDR2 SVGAGI come from the germline V gene. The CDR3 runs 13 residues. V was cut by 6 bases and J by 0 bases, with 9 bases left in between. As DNA, the CDR3 is TGTGCCAGCAGGGAGATAAGCTCCTACGAGCAGTACTTC. This sequence encodes CASREISSYEQYF.

J is TRBJ2-1 and V is TRBV6-4, with TRBD2 identical over 10 bases. CDR1 and CDR2 (germline): MRHNA, SNTAGT. The CDR3 extends over 18 amino acids. V trimming: 5 bases; J trimming: 3 bases; junction bases outside the gene matches: 13. CDR3 in DNA: TGTGCCAGCAGTTCGCCGGGGCGGGGACTAGCGAGCTACAATGAGCAGTTCTTC. Its protein is CASSSPGRGLASYNEQFF.

The chain recombines TRBV7-2 with TRBJ1-5; D not resolved. Germline V gene sequence: CDR1 SGHTA, CDR2 FQGNSA. The CDR3 sequence is 13 residues long. The germline V and J ends were trimmed by 1 base and 8 bases, with 9 bases remaining between them. The CDR3 DNA is TGTGCCAGCAGCTTAGTCGTGGGCGAGCCCCAGCATTTT. Translating gives CASSLVVGEPQHF.

This clone was counted between two and nine times. The chain couples TRBV5-1 to TRBJ2-3; TRBD2 matches at 12 bases. The trim removed 2 bases at V and 0 bases at J, leaving 1 base unmatched. From germline, CDR1 is SGHRS and CDR2 YFSETQ. The CDR3 sequence is 16 residues long. CDR3 nucleotides: TGCGCCAGCAGCTTAGGGACTAGCGGGAGCACAGATACGCAGTATTTT. Translating it yields CASSLGTSGSTDTQYF.

The CDR3 protein is CASSLFTFGTGSHNEQFF. In DNA, the CDR3 is TGTGCCAGCTCACTTTTTACCTTCGGGACAGGTTCCCACAATGAGCAGTTCTTC. The chain carries TRBV18 and TRBJ2-1, with 8 positions matching TRBD1. The CDR3 has 18 amino acids. J was trimmed by 5 bases and V by 4 bases; bases with no gene match: 16. Germline CDR1 is KGHSH and CDR2 is LQKENI.

The table lists this clone with a few counts. V usage is TRBV30 and J usage is TRBJ2-1; possible D gene TRBD1, 6 bases. The CDR3 has 13 residues. Trimming stripped 3 bases from V and 9 bases from J, with 15 bases between. Germline assignment: CDR1 GTSNPN and CDR2 SVGIG (reference sequence). As DNA, the CDR3 is TGTGCCTGGAGCCAAACAGGGATCGGTGAGCAGTTCTTC. Encoded protein: CAWSQTGIGEQFF.